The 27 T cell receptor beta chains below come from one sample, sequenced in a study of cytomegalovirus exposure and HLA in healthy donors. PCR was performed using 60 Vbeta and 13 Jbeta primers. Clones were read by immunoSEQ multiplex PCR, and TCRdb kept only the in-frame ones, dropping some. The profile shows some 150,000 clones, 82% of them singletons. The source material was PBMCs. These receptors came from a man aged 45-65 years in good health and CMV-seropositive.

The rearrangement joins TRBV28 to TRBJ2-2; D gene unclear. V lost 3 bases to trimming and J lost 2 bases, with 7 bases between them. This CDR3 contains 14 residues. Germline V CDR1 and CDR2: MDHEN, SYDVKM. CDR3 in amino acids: CASSFRRNTGELFF. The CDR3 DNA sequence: TGTGCCAGCAGTTTCCGCAGAAACACCGGGGAGCTGTTTTTT.

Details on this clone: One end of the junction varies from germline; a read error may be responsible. The CDR3 coding sequence is TGTACCATCAGTGACCCGACAGGGACTAATGAAAAACTGTTTTTT. As protein: CTISDPTGTNEKLFF. This chain uses TRBV10-3 with TRBJ1-4; 7 bases align to TRBD1. The CDR3 consists of 15 residues. The V gene's germline CDR1 is ENHRY and CDR2 SYGVKD.

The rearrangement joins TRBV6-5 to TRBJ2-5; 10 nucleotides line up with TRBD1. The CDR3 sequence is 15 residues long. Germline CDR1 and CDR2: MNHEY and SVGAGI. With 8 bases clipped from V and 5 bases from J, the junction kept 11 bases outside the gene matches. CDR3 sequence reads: CASSLTTGGLETQYF. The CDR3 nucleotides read TGTGCCAGCTCCCTCACGACAGGGGGCTTGGAGACCCAGTACTTC.

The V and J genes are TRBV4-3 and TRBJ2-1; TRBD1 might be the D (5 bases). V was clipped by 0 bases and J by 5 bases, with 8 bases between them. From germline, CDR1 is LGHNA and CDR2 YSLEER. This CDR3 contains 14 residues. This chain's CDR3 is CASSQDLRDNEQFF. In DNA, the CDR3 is TGCGCCAGCAGCCAAGATCTCAGGGACAATGAGCAGTTCTTC.

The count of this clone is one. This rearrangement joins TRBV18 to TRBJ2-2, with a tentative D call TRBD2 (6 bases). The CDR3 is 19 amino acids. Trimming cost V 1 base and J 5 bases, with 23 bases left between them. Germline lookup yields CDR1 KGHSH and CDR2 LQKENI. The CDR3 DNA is TGTGCCAGCTCACCACGAACTCGGGACTCGACCACGGGGACCGGGGAGCTGTTTTTT. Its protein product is CASSPRTRDSTTGTGELFF.

The CDR3: CSVESGGETQYF. The DNA for the CDR3 is TGCAGCGTTGAATCAGGGGGTGAGACCCAGTACTTC. The chain combines TRBV29-1 with TRBJ2-5, with 7 nucleotides matching TRBD1. The V segment lost 2 bases and the J segment 5 bases; nucleotides outside the gene matches: 2. This CDR3 region has 12 residues. Germline V gene lookup returns CDR1 SQVTM and CDR2 ANQGSEA.

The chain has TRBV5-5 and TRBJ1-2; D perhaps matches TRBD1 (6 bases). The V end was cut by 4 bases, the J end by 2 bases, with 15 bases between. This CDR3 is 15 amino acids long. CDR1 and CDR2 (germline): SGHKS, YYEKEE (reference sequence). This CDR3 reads CASSRTVSANYGYTF. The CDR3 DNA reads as TGTGCCAGCAGCCGGACAGTATCGGCGAACTATGGCTACACCTTC.

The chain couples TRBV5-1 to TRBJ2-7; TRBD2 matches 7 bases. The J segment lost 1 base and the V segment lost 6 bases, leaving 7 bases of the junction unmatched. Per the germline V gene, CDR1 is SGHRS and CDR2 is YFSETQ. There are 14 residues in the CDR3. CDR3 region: CASKWRESSYEQYF. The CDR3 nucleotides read TGCGCCAGCAAGTGGCGGGAGTCATCCTACGAGCAGTACTTC.

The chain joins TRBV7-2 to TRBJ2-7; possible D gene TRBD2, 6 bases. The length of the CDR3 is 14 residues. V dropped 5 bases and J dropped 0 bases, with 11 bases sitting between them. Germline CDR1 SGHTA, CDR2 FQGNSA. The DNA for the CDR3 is TGTGCCAGCAGCCCCGGGACTCCCTCCTACGAGCAGTACTTC. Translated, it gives CASSPGTPSYEQYF.

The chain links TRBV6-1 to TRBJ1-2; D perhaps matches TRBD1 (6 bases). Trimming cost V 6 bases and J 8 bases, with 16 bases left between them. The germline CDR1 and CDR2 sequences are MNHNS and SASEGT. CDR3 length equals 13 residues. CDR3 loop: CASSLTRGLGYTF. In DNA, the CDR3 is TGTGCCAGCAGCTTGACCAGGGGTCTAGGCTACACCTTC.

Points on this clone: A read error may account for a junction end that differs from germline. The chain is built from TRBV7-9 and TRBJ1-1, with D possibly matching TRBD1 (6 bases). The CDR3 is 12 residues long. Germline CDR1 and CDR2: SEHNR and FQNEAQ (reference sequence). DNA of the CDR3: TGTTCCAGCAGCTTCTCAGGGGCTGAAGCTTTCTTT. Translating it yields CSSSFSGAEAFF.

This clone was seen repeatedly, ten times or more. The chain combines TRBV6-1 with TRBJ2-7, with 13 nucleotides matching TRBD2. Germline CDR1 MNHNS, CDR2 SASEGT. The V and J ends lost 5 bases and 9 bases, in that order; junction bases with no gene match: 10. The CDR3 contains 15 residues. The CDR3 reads CASSPHGTSGIGQYF. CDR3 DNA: TGTGCCAGCAGTCCTCACGGGACTAGCGGGATTGGGCAGTACTTC.

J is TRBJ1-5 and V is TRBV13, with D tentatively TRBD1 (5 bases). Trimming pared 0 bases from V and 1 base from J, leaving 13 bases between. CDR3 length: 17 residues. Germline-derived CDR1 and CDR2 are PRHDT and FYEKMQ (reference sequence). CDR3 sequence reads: CASSLGGGEPSNQPQHF. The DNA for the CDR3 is TGTGCCAGCAGCTTAGGTGGGGGGGAACCGAGCAATCAGCCCCAGCATTTT. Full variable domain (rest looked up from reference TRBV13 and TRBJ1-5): AAGVIQSPRHLIKEKRETATLKCYPIPRHDTVYWYQQGPGQDPQFLISFYEKMQSDKGSIPDRFSAQQFSDYHSELNMSSLELGDSALYFCASSLGGGEPSNQPQHFGDGTRLSIL.

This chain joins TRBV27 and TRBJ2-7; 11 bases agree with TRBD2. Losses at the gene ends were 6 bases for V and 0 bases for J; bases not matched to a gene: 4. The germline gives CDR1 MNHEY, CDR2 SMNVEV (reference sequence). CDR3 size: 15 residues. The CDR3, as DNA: TGTGCCAGCAGGCCGACTAGCGGGATCTCCTACGAGCAGTACTTC. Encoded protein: CASRPTSGISYEQYF.

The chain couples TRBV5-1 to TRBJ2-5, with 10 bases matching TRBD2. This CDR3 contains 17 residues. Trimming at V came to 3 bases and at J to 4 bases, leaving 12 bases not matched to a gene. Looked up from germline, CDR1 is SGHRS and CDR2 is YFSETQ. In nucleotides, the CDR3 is TGCGCCAGCAGCTGGAGCGGGGGGGTTACAGAGGGAGAGACCCAGTACTTC. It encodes CASSWSGGVTEGETQYF.

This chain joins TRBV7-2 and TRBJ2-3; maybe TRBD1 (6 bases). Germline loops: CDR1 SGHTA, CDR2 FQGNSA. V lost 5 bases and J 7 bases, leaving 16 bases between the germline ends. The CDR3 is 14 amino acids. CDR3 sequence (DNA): TGTGCCAGCAGCAGAATCAGGGGCGGGTATACGCAGTATTTT. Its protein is CASSRIRGGYTQYF.

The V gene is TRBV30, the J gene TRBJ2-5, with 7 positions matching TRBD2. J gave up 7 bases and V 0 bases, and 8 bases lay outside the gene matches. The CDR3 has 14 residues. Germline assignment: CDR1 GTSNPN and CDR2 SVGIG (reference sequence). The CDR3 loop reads CAWSVRRLAVTQYF. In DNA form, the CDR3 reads TGTGCCTGGAGTGTACGTCGACTAGCCGTGACCCAGTACTTC.

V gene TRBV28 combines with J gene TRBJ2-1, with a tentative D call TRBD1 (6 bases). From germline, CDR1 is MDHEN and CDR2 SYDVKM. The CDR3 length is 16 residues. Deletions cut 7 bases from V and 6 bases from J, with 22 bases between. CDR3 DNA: TGTGCCAGCACCCAAGGGGGAGTGCGTAAAGGCAATGAGCAGTTCTTC. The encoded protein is CASTQGGVRKGNEQFF.

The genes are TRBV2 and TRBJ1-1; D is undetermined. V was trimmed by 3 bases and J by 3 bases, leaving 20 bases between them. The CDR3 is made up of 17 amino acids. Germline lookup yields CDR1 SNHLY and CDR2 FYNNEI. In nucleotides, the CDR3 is TGTGCCAGCAGTGATCCAGGCTCAAATACGCGGGACACTGAAGCTTTCTTT. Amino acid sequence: CASSDPGSNTRDTEAFF.

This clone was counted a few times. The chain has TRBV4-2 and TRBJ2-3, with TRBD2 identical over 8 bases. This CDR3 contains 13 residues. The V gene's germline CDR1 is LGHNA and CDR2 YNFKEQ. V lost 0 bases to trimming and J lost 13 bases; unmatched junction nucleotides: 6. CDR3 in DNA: TGTGCCAGCAGCCAAGATCGACAGCGGGAGAAGTATTTT. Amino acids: CASSQDRQREKYF.

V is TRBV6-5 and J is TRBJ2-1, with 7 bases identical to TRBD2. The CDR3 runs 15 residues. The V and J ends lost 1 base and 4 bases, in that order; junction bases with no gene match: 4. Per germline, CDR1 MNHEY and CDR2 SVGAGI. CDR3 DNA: TGTGCCAGCAGTTACTTCCTAGCGGAATACAATGAGCAGTTCTTC. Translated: CASSYFLAEYNEQFF.

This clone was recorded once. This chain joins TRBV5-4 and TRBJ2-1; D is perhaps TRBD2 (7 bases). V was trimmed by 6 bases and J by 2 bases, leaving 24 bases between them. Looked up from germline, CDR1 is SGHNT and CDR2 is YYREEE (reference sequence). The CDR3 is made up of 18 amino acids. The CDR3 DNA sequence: TGTGCCAGCACCAAAAATGTCCTTAGGGGGGGCGCCTACAATGAGCAGTTCTTC. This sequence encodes CASTKNVLRGGAYNEQFF.

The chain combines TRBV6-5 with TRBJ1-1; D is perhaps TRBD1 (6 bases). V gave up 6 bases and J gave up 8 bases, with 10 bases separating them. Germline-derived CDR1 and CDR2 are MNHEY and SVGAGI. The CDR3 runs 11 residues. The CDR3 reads CASSTRGEAFF. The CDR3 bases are TGTGCCAGCAGCACCAGGGGAGAAGCTTTCTTT.

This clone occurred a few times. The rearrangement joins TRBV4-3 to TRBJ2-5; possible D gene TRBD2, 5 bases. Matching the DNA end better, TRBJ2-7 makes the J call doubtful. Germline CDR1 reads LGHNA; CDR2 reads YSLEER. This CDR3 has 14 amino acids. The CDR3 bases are TGCGCCAGCAGCCCTGGACTGCTCTCCTACGAGCAGTACTTC. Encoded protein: CASSPGLLSYEQYF.

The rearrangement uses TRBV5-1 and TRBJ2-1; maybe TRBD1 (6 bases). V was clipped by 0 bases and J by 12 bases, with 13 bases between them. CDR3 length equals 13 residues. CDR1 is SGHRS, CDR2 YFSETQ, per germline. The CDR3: CASSLDTGSGQFF. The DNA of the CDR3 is TGCGCCAGCAGCTTGGATACAGGGAGCGGGCAGTTCTTC. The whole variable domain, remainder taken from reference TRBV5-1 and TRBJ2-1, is KAGVTQTPRYLIKTRGQQVTLSCSPISGHRSVSWYQQTPGQGLQFLFEYFSETQRNKGNFPGRFSGRQFSNSRSEMNVSTLELGDSALYLCASSLDTGSGQFFGPGTRLTVL.

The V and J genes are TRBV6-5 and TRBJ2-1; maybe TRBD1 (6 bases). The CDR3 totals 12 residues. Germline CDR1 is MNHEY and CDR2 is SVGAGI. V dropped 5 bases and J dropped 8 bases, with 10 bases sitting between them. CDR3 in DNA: TGTGCCAGCAGTCAACAGGGTTATGAGCAGTTCTTC. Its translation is CASSQQGYEQFF.

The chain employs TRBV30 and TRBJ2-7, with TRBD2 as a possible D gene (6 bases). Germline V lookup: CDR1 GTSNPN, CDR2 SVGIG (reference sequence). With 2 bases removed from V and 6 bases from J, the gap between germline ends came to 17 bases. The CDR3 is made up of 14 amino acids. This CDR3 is CAWSITGLASEQYF. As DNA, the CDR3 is TGTGCCTGGAGTATCACGGGACTCGCTTCCGAGCAGTACTTC.